Shown below are 14 T cell receptor beta chains from a single sample sequenced in a study of blood T cells in healthy people across ages (dated by TCRdb to 2014 to 2015). The method was 5' RACE. TCRdb shows the sequencer as Illumina HiSeq 2500. A second PCR of roughly 6 to 12 cycles was run with a J-beta primer mix and a sample-barcoded 5' primer. TCRdb reran the public reads through fastp at Q25 and MiXCR, keeping productive beta chains. A single entry per CDR3 protein holds the most common genes and DNA from its merged rows. The sample yields 380,000 or so distinct CDR3 sequences; about 52% were counted once. The ten largest clones capture around 49% of the sample. The sample taken for sequencing was blood. These receptor sequences come from a man aged 55 to 70 in good health.

This clonotype was detected once. V usage is TRBV5-6 and J usage is TRBJ2-1; tentative D call: TRBD2 (6 bases). The CDR3 extends over 16 amino acids. V was clipped by 6 bases and J by 0 bases, with 16 bases between them. Germline V gene data show CDR1 as SGHDT and CDR2 as YYEEEE. This CDR3 is CASTGTPRSSYNEQFF. CDR3 in DNA: TGTGCCAGCACCGGGACTCCGAGGAGCTCCTACAATGAGCAGTTCTTC.

A few counts support this clonotype. The chain uses TRBV7-2 and TRBJ2-1; possibly TRBD2 for D (5 bases). The V end lost 5 bases, the J end lost 2 bases, and 13 bases lay between the germline ends. Germline V gives CDR1 SGHTA, CDR2 FQGNSA. This CDR3 contains 15 residues. Here the CDR3 reads CASSVEAGPYNEQFF. The CDR3, as DNA: TGTGCCAGCAGCGTAGAGGCGGGCCCCTACAATGAGCAGTTCTTC.

This chain links TRBV7-2 with TRBJ2-7; no clear D. Trimming left V 2 bases short and J 10 bases short, with 21 bases between. The CDR3 is 15 amino acids. Per the germline V gene, CDR1 is SGHTA and CDR2 is FQGNSA. For the CDR3, the DNA is TGTGCCAGCAGCTTAAGGGTAGGAGCTCTCATGGAACAGTACTTC. Protein product: CASSLRVGALMEQYF.

This chain uses TRBV29-1 with TRBJ2-4; D unresolved. The J call may be in error: the DNA end matches TRBJ2-5 better. The CDR3 is made up of 11 amino acids. CDR1 is SQVTM, CDR2 ANQGSEA, per germline. Here the CDR3 reads CSVGGYETQYF. CDR3 DNA sequence: TGCAGCGTTGGTGGTTACGAGACCCAGTACTTC.

This chain uses TRBV11-2 with TRBJ2-3; D is undetermined. The V gene's germline CDR1 is SGHAT and CDR2 FQNNGV. The V end was cut by 7 bases, the J end by 5 bases, with 7 bases between. The CDR3 loop spans 11 amino acids. CDR3 protein: CASTRLDTQYF. Here the CDR3 DNA reads TGTGCCAGCACGCGATTAGATACGCAGTATTTT.

The V and J genes are TRBV7-9 and TRBJ2-5, with D possibly matching TRBD2 (6 bases). Trimming pared 3 bases from V and 7 bases from J, leaving 18 bases between. Per the germline V gene, CDR1 is SEHNR and CDR2 is FQNEAQ (reference sequence). The CDR3 extends over 15 amino acids. DNA for the CDR3: TGTGCCAGCAGCTTCGGCCCCACTCCGGGGGTGACCCAGTACTTC. Translated, it gives CASSFGPTPGVTQYF.

As concerns this clonotype: It may be a read error: a sequence one base away is much more abundant. The chain combines TRBV5-6 with TRBJ2-3; D not resolved. V was shortened by 1 base and J by 1 base, with 13 bases between the two germline ends. This CDR3 is built from 16 residues. Per germline, CDR1 SGHDT and CDR2 YYEEEE. Here the CDR3 DNA reads TGTGCCAGCAGCTTGTTTGACTGTTTTGGCACAGATACGCAGTATTTT. The encoded protein is CASSLFDCFGTDTQYF.

The gene calls are TRBV20-1 and TRBJ2-1; TRBD1 is a possible D gene (5 bases). The CDR3 has 12 amino acids. CDR1 is DFQATT, CDR2 SNEGSKA, per germline (reference sequence). V lost 2 bases, J lost 6 bases, and 8 bases lay in between. CDR3 nucleotides: TGCAGTGCTAGAACAGGTTTCAATGAGCAGTTCTTC. Protein sequence: CSARTGFNEQFF.

A few counts support this clonotype. V usage is TRBV12-3 or TRBV12-4 and J usage is TRBJ2-1, with D possibly being TRBD2 (7 bases). V lost 8 bases and J lost 1, with 27 bases in between. The CDR3 consists of 19 residues. The CDR3 bases are TGTGCCAGCCTAATACTAACGGGGGGCGCAGTAGAATCCTACAATGAGCAGTTCTTC. Encoded protein: CASLILTGGAVESYNEQFF.

This clonotype has only one observation. V gene TRBV12-3 or TRBV12-4 combines with J gene TRBJ1-2; 7 bases map to TRBD1. V shed 3 bases, J shed 6 bases, and the junction held 4 bases outside the gene matches. The CDR3 runs 13 residues. CDR3 region: CASSLGTAHGYTF. The CDR3 DNA sequence: TGTGCCAGCAGTTTGGGGACAGCCCATGGCTACACCTTC.

Remarks on this clonotype: It may be a read error: a sequence one base away is much more abundant. The V call is TRBV29-1, the J call TRBJ1-4; 10 nucleotides match TRBD1. Germline V CDR1 and CDR2: SQVTM, ANQGSEA. This CDR3 is 14 amino acids long. The DNA of the CDR3 is TGCAACGGCCGTACCGGGACAGGGGATGAAAAACTGTTTTTT. Translating it yields CNGRTGTGDEKLFF.

The chain is built from TRBV3-1 and TRBJ2-2; D might be TRBD1 or TRBD2, each matching 5 bases. V lost 1 base and J 0 bases, leaving 6 bases between the germline ends. Germline V gives CDR1 LGHDT, CDR2 YNNKEL (reference sequence). This CDR3 has 15 residues. CDR3: CASSQAGPNTGELFF. The DNA for the CDR3 is TGTGCCAGCAGCCAAGCGGGGCCGAACACCGGGGAGCTGTTTTTT. The whole variable domain, filled in from reference TRBV3-1 and TRBJ2-2, reads DTAVSQTPKYLVTQMGNDKSIKCEQNLGHDTMYWYKQDSKKFLKIMFSYNNKELIINETVPNRFSPKSPDKAHLNLHINSLELGDSAVYFCASSQAGPNTGELFFGEGSRLTVL.

The rearrangement links TRBV3-1 to TRBJ1-2, with 8 positions matching TRBD1. CDR1 and CDR2 from the germline V gene are LGHDT and YNNKEL (reference sequence). Losses at the gene ends were 3 bases for V and 4 bases for J; bases not matched to a gene: 13. This CDR3 spans 17 amino acids. The CDR3 bases are TGTGCCAGCAGCCAGGAGGGGACAGGCGCAAGGCGCTATGGCTACACCTTC. Its translation: CASSQEGTGARRYGYTF. Supplemented by reference TRBV3-1 and TRBJ1-2, the full variable domain reads DTAVSQTPKYLVTQMGNDKSIKCEQNLGHDTMYWYKQDSKKFLKIMFSYNNKELIINETVPNRFSPKSPDKAHLNLHINSLELGDSAVYFCASSQEGTGARRYGYTFGSGTRLTVV.

This clonotype was counted a few times. The chain uses TRBV20-1 and TRBJ2-1; D uncertain. Trimming cost V 4 bases and J 9 bases, with 16 bases left between them. Germline CDR1 is DFQATT and CDR2 is SNEGSKA (reference sequence). The CDR3 contains 13 residues. The CDR3 region is CSAIPREVAEQFF. The CDR3 bases are TGCAGTGCTATCCCCCGCGAAGTTGCTGAGCAGTTCTTC.